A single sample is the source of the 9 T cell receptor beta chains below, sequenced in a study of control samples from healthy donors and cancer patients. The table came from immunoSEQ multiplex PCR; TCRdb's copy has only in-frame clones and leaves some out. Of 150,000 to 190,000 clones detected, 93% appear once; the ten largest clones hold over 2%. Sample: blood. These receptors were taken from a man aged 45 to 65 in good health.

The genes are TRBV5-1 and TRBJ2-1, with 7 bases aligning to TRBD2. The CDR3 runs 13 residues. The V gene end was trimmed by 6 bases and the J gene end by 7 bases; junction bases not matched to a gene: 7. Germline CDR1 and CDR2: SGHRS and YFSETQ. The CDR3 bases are TGCGCCAGCACCCCGCTAGCGGATAATGAGCAGTTCTTC. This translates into CASTPLADNEQFF.

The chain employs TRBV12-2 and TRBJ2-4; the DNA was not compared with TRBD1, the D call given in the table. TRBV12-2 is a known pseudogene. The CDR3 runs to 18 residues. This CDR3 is CASRLAYGQGGSKNIQYF. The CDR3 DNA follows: TGTGCAAGTCGCTTAGCCTACGGACAGGGGGGGTCCAAAAACATTCAGTACTTC.

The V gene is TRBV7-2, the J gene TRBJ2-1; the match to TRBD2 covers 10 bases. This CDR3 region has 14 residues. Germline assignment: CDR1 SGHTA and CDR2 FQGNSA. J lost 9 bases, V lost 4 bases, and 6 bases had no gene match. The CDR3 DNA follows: TGTGCCAGCAGCTCTCTAGCGGGAGTCGGTGAGCAGTTCTTC. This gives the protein CASSSLAGVGEQFF.

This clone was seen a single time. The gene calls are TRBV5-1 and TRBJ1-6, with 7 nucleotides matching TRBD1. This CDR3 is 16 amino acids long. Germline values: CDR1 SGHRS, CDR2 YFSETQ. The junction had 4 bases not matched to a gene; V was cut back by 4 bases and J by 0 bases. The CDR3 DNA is TGCGCCAGCAGCCTGACAGGGAACTCCTATAATTCACCCCTCCACTTT. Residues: CASSLTGNSYNSPLHF. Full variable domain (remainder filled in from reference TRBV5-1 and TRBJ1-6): KAGVTQTPRYLIKTRGQQVTLSCSPISGHRSVSWYQQTPGQGLQFLFEYFSETQRNKGNFPGRFSGRQFSNSRSEMNVSTLELGDSALYLCASSLTGNSYNSPLHFGNGTRLTVT.

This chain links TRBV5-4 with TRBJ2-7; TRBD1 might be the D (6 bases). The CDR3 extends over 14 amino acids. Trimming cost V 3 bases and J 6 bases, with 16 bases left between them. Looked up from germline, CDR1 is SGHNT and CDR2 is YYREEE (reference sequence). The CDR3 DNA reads TGTGCCAGCAGCTCAGGGGACAAGCCTTTCGAGCAGTACTTC. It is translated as CASSSGDKPFEQYF. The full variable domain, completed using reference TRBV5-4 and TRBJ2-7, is ETGVTQSPTHLIKTRGQQVTLRCSSQSGHNTVSWYQQALGQGPQFIFQYYREEENGRGNFPPRFSGLQFPNYSSELNVNALELDDSALYLCASSSGDKPFEQYFGPGTRLTVT.

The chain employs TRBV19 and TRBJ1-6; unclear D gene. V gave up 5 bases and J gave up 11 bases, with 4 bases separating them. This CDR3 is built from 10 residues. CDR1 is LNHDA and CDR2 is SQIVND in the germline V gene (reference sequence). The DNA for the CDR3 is TGTGCCAGTAGTGGTCCACCCCTCCACTTT. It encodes CASSGPPLHF.

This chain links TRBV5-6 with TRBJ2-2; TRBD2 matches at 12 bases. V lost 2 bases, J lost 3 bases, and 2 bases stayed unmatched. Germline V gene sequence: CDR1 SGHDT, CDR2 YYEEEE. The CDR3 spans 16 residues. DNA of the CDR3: TGTGCCAGCAGCTTCGGACTAGCGGGACACACCGGGGAGCTGTTTTTT. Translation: CASSFGLAGHTGELFF.

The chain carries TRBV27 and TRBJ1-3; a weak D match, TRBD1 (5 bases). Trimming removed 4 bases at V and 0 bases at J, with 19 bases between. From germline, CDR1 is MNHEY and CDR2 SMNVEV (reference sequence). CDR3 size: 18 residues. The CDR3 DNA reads TGTGCCAGCAGTTCTCAGGGATTTTCCAGATCCTCTGGAAACACCATATATTTT. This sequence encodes CASSSQGFSRSSGNTIYF.

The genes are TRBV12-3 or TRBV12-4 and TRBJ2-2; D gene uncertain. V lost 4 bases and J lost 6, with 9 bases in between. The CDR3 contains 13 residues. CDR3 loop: CASSYWVSGELFF. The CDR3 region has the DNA TGTGCCAGCAGTTATTGGGTGTCCGGGGAGCTGTTTTTT.